Below, 18 T cell receptor beta chains from the same sample are listed, as sequenced in a study of T cells in Graves' hyperthyroidism and ophthalmopathy. RNA transcripts were the template for amplifying TCR beta CDR3 regions. HTBI primers were used for first-round RT-PCR of the TCR CDR3. TCRdb itself ran the multiplex PCR reads through MiXCR, one entry per CDR3 protein. The table includes 600,000 or so distinct CDR3 sequences, roughly 16% detected once. Sequencing was carried out using blood. These receptor sequences come from a woman under 40 with Graves' hyperthyroidism.

This clonotype was recorded only once. The chain combines TRBV28 with TRBJ1-5; D gene unclear. Germline CDR1 reads MDHEN; CDR2 reads SYDVKM. The CDR3 loop spans 13 amino acids. The V end lost 4 bases, the J end lost 7 bases, and 11 bases lay between the germline ends. CDR3 in amino acids: CASSSEGWQPQHF. DNA of the CDR3: TGTGCCAGCAGTTCAGAGGGTTGGCAGCCCCAGCATTTT.

As concerns this clonotype: The CDR3 ends on some other residue instead of the conserved phenylalanine or tryptophan, so this is likely a read error. J is TRBJ2-3 and V is TRBV28, with 9 bases matching TRBD2. V lost 11 bases and J lost 2; bases outside the gene matches: 8. Germline assignment: CDR1 MDHEN and CDR2 SYDVKM. The length of the CDR3 is 14 residues. The CDR3 loop is CAGQTSGVTDTQYS. In DNA form, the CDR3 reads TGTGCCGGCCAGACTAGCGGAGTCACAGATACGCAGTATTCT.

This clonotype was recorded at least ten times. The chain recombines TRBV20-1 with TRBJ2-1, with 11 positions matching TRBD2. The CDR3 is 15 residues long. Germline loops: CDR1 DFQATT, CDR2 SNEGSKA (reference sequence). Trimming removed 6 bases from V and 4 bases from J; junction bases left unmatched: 8. The CDR3 is CSAPTSGGIYNEQFF. The CDR3 coding sequence is TGCAGTGCCCCAACTAGCGGGGGAATTTACAATGAGCAGTTCTTC.

This clonotype was seen many times. This chain uses TRBV3-1 with TRBJ2-5; D might be TRBD1 (6 bases). Germline-derived CDR1 and CDR2 are LGHDT and YNNKEL (reference sequence). Deletions cut 1 base from V and 1 base from J, with 13 bases between. The CDR3 runs to 16 residues. The CDR3 here is CASSQGDKNFQETQYF. CDR3 sequence (DNA): TGTGCCAGCAGCCAAGGGGACAAAAACTTCCAAGAGACCCAGTACTTC.

As concerns this clonotype: A much more abundant neighbour one base away suggests this may be a read error. The chain carries TRBV7-8 and TRBJ1-2; D not resolved. Germline CDR1 SGHVS, CDR2 FQNEAQ. Trimming took off 0 bases at V and 3 bases at J, with 11 bases between the two ends. This CDR3 comprises 15 residues. CDR3 region: CASSLAGISYYGYTF. CDR3 DNA sequence: TGTGCCAGCAGCTTAGCAGGGATTAGTTACTATGGCTACACCTTC.

This clonotype was seen ten or more times. The V gene is TRBV12-3 or TRBV12-4, the J gene TRBJ2-1; the D gene is possibly TRBD2 (5 bases). Trimming left V 5 bases short and J 2 bases short, with 13 bases between. The CDR3 is 15 amino acids. The CDR3 protein is CASSTSGPTYNEQFF. The CDR3 DNA is TGTGCCAGCAGTACCAGCGGCCCTACCTACAATGAGCAGTTCTTC.

Notes on this clonotype: Given a much more abundant clone one base away, this may be a read error. This is likely a read error, given that the CDR3 carries no conserved phenylalanine or tryptophan at its end. V is TRBV5-1 and J is TRBJ2-7; D might be TRBD1 (6 bases). V was clipped by 1 base and J by 5 bases, with 13 bases between them. The CDR3 is 14 residues long. The germline V gene encodes CDR1 SGHRS and CDR2 YFSETQ. In nucleotides, the CDR3 is TGCGCCAGCAGCTTGTTCGGGGACACAGACGAGCAGTACCTC. Protein product: CASSLFGDTDEQYL.

This clonotype came up many times. V usage is TRBV20-1 and J usage is TRBJ1-2; no firm D call. V was trimmed by 4 bases and J by 6 bases, leaving 9 bases between them. This CDR3 contains 11 residues. Germline CDR1 reads DFQATT; CDR2 reads SNEGSKA (reference sequence). The CDR3 reads CSATPFDGYTF. The CDR3, as DNA: TGCAGTGCTACCCCTTTCGATGGCTACACCTTC.

This clonotype was counted at least ten times. J is TRBJ1-1 and V is TRBV15; weak D call: TRBD1 (5 bases). V shed 3 bases and J shed 3 bases, with 14 bases lying between them. CDR1 is LNHNV and CDR2 is YYDKDF in the germline V gene (reference sequence). The CDR3 totals 15 residues. The CDR3 sequence is CATSSPDGGDTEAFF. As DNA, the CDR3 is TGTGCCACCAGCAGCCCCGACGGGGGAGACACTGAAGCTTTCTTT.

This clonotype occurred many times. V is TRBV7-2 and J is TRBJ2-7, with 7 bases fitting TRBD2. The CDR3 runs to 13 residues. Looked up from germline, CDR1 is SGHTA and CDR2 is FQGNSA. V gave up 10 bases and J gave up 6 bases; unmatched junction bases: 12. CDR3 protein: CATSGVWEGEQYF. The CDR3 DNA is TGTGCCACCTCGGGGGTCTGGGAGGGCGAGCAGTACTTC. Full variable domain (remainder filled in from reference TRBV7-2 and TRBJ2-7): GAGVSQSPSNKVTEKGKDVELRCDPISGHTALYWYRQSLGQGLEFLIYFQGNSAPDKSGLPSDRFSAERTGGSVSTLTIQRTQQEDSAVYLCATSGVWEGEQYFGPGTRLTVT.

This clonotype was seen a few times. This chain connects TRBV2 to TRBJ2-3, with 11 bases fitting TRBD2. CDR1 and CDR2 (germline): SNHLY, FYNNEI. The CDR3 consists of 15 residues. V shed 6 bases, J shed 5 bases, and the junction held 7 bases outside the gene matches. The CDR3 region has the DNA TGTGCCAGCAGGCCTACTAGCGGGAGAATAGATACGCAGTATTTT. Translated, it gives CASRPTSGRIDTQYF.

This clonotype came up many times. The V call is TRBV12-3 or TRBV12-4, the J call TRBJ2-7, with 7 positions matching TRBD2. J gave up 0 bases and V 6 bases, and 5 bases lay outside the gene matches. This CDR3 region has 14 residues. Written as DNA, the CDR3 is TGTGCCAGCAGAGCGGGACTATTCTCCTACGAGCAGTACTTC. Its protein is CASRAGLFSYEQYF.

There are many counts of this clonotype. The rearrangement uses TRBV28 and TRBJ1-2; TRBD1 is a possible D gene (6 bases). This CDR3 spans 16 amino acids. V gave up 8 bases and J gave up 4 bases, with 23 bases separating them. Per the germline V gene, CDR1 is MDHEN and CDR2 is SYDVKM. The CDR3 region has the DNA TGTGCCAGCTCCCCCATCGAGGGGGTGCGTCGCTATGGCTACACCTTC. This gives the protein CASSPIEGVRRYGYTF.

This clonotype was counted a few times. V usage is TRBV6-1 and J usage is TRBJ1-1, with TRBD1 as a possible D gene (5 bases). V was pared by 6 bases and J by 0 bases, with 8 bases between. The CDR3 runs to 13 residues. CDR1 and CDR2 from the germline V gene are MNHNS and SASEGT. The CDR3 loop reads CASRRRVNTEAFF. In nucleotides, the CDR3 is TGTGCCAGCAGACGCAGGGTGAACACTGAAGCTTTCTTT.

In this sample, this clonotype turned up many times. The CDR3 coding sequence is TGTGCCAGCAGCGTATCACAGGGTCCCGGGGAGCTGTTTTTT. Translating it yields CASSVSQGPGELFF. The chain links TRBV7-3 to TRBJ2-2, with a weak D call TRBD1 (6 bases). Trimming removed 5 bases from V and 6 bases from J, with 13 bases in between. The CDR3 sequence is 14 residues long. Germline CDR1 SGHTA, CDR2 FQGTGA.

This clonotype was observed a few times. This chain uses TRBV7-9 with TRBJ2-7, with 7 bases matching TRBD2. The length of the CDR3 is 14 residues. Germline loops: CDR1 SEHNR, CDR2 FQNEAQ (reference sequence). CDR3 in amino acids: CATSGILSSYEQYF. The CDR3 bases are TGTGCTACCAGCGGGATTCTCAGCTCCTACGAGCAGTACTTC.

This clonotype was recorded at least ten times. The chain is built from TRBV2 and TRBJ2-7, with D hard to call. Germline V lookup: CDR1 SNHLY, CDR2 FYNNEI. The V gene lost 6 bases and the J gene lost 6 bases, with 12 bases spanning the gap. CDR3 length: 12 residues. CDR3 bases: TGTGCCAGCAGCCTATTGTTCGGCGAGCAGTACTTC. It yields the protein CASSLLFGEQYF.

The V call is TRBV5-1, the J call TRBJ1-1; D is possibly TRBD1 (6 bases). V lost 0 bases and J 1 base, leaving 10 bases between the germline ends. This CDR3 is 15 amino acids long. Looked up from germline, CDR1 is SGHRS and CDR2 is YFSETQ. The CDR3 bases are TGCGCCAGCAGCTTGGAGGCAGGGGCGAACACTGAAGCTTTCTTT. Amino acid sequence: CASSLEAGANTEAFF.